This T cell receptor beta chain was recovered during a study of shared T cell receptors in the human thymus. The germline CDR1 and CDR2 sequences are ENHRY and SYGVKD. Trimming cost V 4 bases and J 7 bases, with 17 bases left between them. This CDR3 region has 15 residues. Assay used: immunoSEQ multiplex PCR; TCRdb lists only in-frame clones, some missing. The repertoire holds 700,000 or so clones, with 80% to 90% as singletons. The same sample was also used in a study of human thymus T cells. As reported in that work: As related research reported, thymic repertoires overlapped highly among unrelated individuals.

The TCR originated in a girl under three years old with a congenital heart defect. The chain is built from TRBV10-3 and TRBJ2-4, with D possibly TRBD2 on 8 matching bases. Input material: thymocytes. CDR3 region: CAISAGGGVRNIQYF. CDR3 in DNA: TGTGCCATCAGTGCGGGAGGGGGCGTCAGGAACATTCAGTACTTC.